This T cell receptor beta chain was captured in a study of cytomegalovirus exposure and HLA in healthy donors. About the study: Drawn from HLA-typed donors, 65 million to 100 million unique TCRs were held in an early data release. Study results and limitations: Sequencing likely caused a cluster of highly shared sequence variants. Later analysis suggested most CMV-associated TCR beta chains were HLA-restricted.

Germline values: CDR1 SEHNR, CDR2 FQNEAQ (reference sequence). With 2 bases removed from V and 4 bases from J, the gap between germline ends came to 5 bases. The CDR3 sequence is 13 residues long. The PCR made use of 60 Vbeta and 13 Jbeta primers. Assay: immunoSEQ multiplex PCR; the TCRdb copy retains only in-frame clones and omits some. Of 90,000 to 140,000 clones in the sample, approximately 81% were seen once. About this clone: The antigen is not known.

Each donor's status was that of a healthy bone marrow donor. V usage is TRBV7-9 and J usage is TRBJ1-4; D is ambiguous. The receptor's source is a man aged 25 to 40 in good health and CMV-seronegative. Sequencing was performed on PBMCs. The CDR3 loop is CASSLTGNEKLFF. The CDR3 DNA is TGTGCCAGCAGCTTAACCGGTAATGAAAAACTGTTTTTT.